The 24 T cell receptor beta chains below all came from one sample that was sequenced in a study of graft-versus-host responses after intestinal transplantation. These receptors' targets are unknown. TCRdb keeps only in-frame clones here, not all; method: immunoSEQ multiplex PCR. Seen here are over 100,000 clones, 90% to 95% observed once, and the top ten hold 0.09% to 0.15%. The material sequenced was unstimulated CD4+ T cells sorted from spleen or lymph node cells, taken before intestinal transplant. These receptor sequences come from a human donor who received an intestinal transplant.

This chain joins TRBV29-1 and TRBJ2-5, with D possibly matching TRBD1 (6 bases). The CDR3 loop spans 13 amino acids. V lost 7 bases, J lost 5 bases, and 17 bases lay in between. Germline lookup yields CDR1 SQVTM and CDR2 ANQGSEA. CDR3 sequence reads: CSDTQGQRETQYF. In DNA, the CDR3 is TGCAGCGACACACAGGGCCAAAGGGAGACCCAGTACTTC.

The gene calls are TRBV30 and TRBJ2-7, with 10 bases lining up with TRBD2. Looked up from germline, CDR1 is GTSNPN and CDR2 is SVGIG (reference sequence). Trimming cost V 6 bases and J 7 bases; bases outside gene matches: 15. This CDR3 contains 15 residues. This chain's CDR3 is CACGRAGGPSGEQYF. The DNA for the CDR3 is TGTGCCTGCGGGAGAGCGGGAGGGCCCTCGGGAGAGCAGTACTTC.

This chain joins TRBV10-3 and TRBJ2-1, with 7 bases matching TRBD2. The J segment lost 5 bases and the V segment lost 8 bases, leaving 6 bases of the junction unmatched. Germline V gene data show CDR1 as ENHRY and CDR2 as SYGVKD. This CDR3 spans 13 amino acids. Here the CDR3 DNA reads TGTGCCATCCGGGGGGAGACACACAATGAGCAGTTCTTC. Protein: CAIRGETHNEQFF.

J is TRBJ2-1 and V is TRBV5-6, with TRBD2 identical over 11 bases. Per the germline V gene, CDR1 is SGHDT and CDR2 is YYEEEE. This CDR3 has 16 residues. V lost 3 bases and J lost 5; bases outside the gene matches: 7. The chain's CDR3 is CASSYPTSGTNNEQFF. In nucleotides, the CDR3 is TGTGCCAGCAGCTACCCGACTAGCGGGACTAACAATGAGCAGTTCTTC.

The V gene is TRBV5-1, the J gene TRBJ1-3, with no clear D. V lost 0 bases and J 0 bases, leaving 16 bases between the germline ends. The CDR3 covers 18 residues. Germline-derived CDR1 and CDR2 are SGHRS and YFSETQ. The CDR3 DNA is TGCGCCAGCAGCTTGGCCTTTACTGGCCTAAGCTCTGGAAACACCATATATTTT. Translating it yields CASSLAFTGLSSGNTIYF.

Only one count was recorded for this clone. The chain is built from TRBV28 and TRBJ1-1; weak D call: TRBD1 (6 bases). CDR1 MDHEN and CDR2 SYDVKM come from the germline V gene. Trimming left V 6 bases short and J 2 bases short, with 22 bases between. The CDR3 length is 17 residues. The CDR3 here is CASSPSGTPESNTEAFF. CDR3 nucleotides: TGTGCCAGCAGCCCGTCCGGGACACCCGAGAGTAACACTGAAGCTTTCTTT.

CDR3 bases: TGTGCCAGCAGACCTCCTGACAGGGAGATCACTGAAGCTTTCTTT. Protein: CASRPPDREITEAFF. The chain joins TRBV28 to TRBJ1-1; TRBD1 agrees at 7 bases. In germline, CDR1 is MDHEN, CDR2 SYDVKM. The CDR3 spans 15 residues. The J segment lost 4 bases and the V segment lost 6 bases, leaving 11 bases of the junction unmatched.

The rearrangement uses TRBV18 and TRBJ2-2; TRBD2 is a possible D gene (5 bases). This CDR3 has 15 amino acids. V lost 3 bases and J 6 bases, leaving 14 bases between the germline ends. Germline CDR1 KGHSH, CDR2 LQKENI. The CDR3 DNA reads as TGTGCCAGCTCACCCTTAGCGAGGATGGCCGGGGAGCTGTTTTTT. Amino acids: CASSPLARMAGELFF.

V gene TRBV18 combines with J gene TRBJ1-1; D call uncertain. The CDR3 covers 14 residues. The V gene lost 3 bases and the J gene lost 0 bases, with 8 bases spanning the gap. Germline loops: CDR1 KGHSH, CDR2 LQKENI. CDR3 region: CASSPDQLNTEAFF. The CDR3 bases are TGTGCCAGCTCACCGGATCAATTGAACACTGAAGCTTTCTTT.

The V gene is TRBV4-1, the J gene TRBJ2-1; D is uncertain. Germline CDR1 and CDR2: MGHRA and YSYEKL. The V gene lost 0 bases and the J gene lost 0 bases, with 15 bases spanning the gap. This CDR3 has 18 residues. DNA of the CDR3: TGCGCCAGCAGCCAAGATATGGTTGGCGCTTACTCCTACAATGAGCAGTTCTTC. Its translation: CASSQDMVGAYSYNEQFF.

The chain combines TRBV25-1 with TRBJ2-1; TRBD2 aligns across 13 bases. The V segment lost 3 bases and the J segment 9 bases; nucleotides outside the gene matches: 8. The CDR3 runs to 16 residues. Looked up from germline, CDR1 is MGHDK and CDR2 is SYGVNS. The CDR3 DNA reads TGTGCCAGCAGTGACCTCGGACTAGCGGGAGTATCTGAGCAGTTCTTC. It yields the protein CASSDLGLAGVSEQFF.

V usage is TRBV6-1 and J usage is TRBJ2-7; TRBD1 agrees at 8 bases. This CDR3 region has 15 residues. Trimming at V came to 3 bases and at J to 1 base, leaving 5 bases not matched to a gene. Germline V CDR1 and CDR2: MNHNS, SASEGT. The CDR3 DNA reads TGTGCCAGCAGTGAGACAGGGGCCCTATCCTACGAGCAGTACTTC. Residues: CASSETGALSYEQYF.

Only one count was recorded for this clone. The CDR3 region has the DNA TGTGCCAGCAGCCTAGGGACTAGCGGGCAAACCGGGGAGCTGTTTTTT. Translating gives CASSLGTSGQTGELFF. The chain employs TRBV11-3 and TRBJ2-2, with 12 bases that match TRBD2. CDR1 is SGHNT and CDR2 is YENEEA in the germline V gene. V lost 5 bases to trimming and J lost 5 bases; unmatched junction nucleotides: 6. The CDR3 consists of 16 residues.

This chain joins TRBV5-1 and TRBJ2-7; D remains ambiguous. Trimming stripped 0 bases from V and 3 bases from J, with 19 bases between. Germline CDR1 SGHRS, CDR2 YFSETQ. The CDR3 loop spans 17 amino acids. CDR3 sequence reads: CASSLGSKARVFYEQYF. DNA of the CDR3: TGCGCCAGCAGCTTGGGGTCGAAGGCAAGAGTTTTCTACGAGCAGTACTTC.

This clone was counted a single time. The rearrangement links TRBV19 to TRBJ2-2; TRBD1 might be the D (5 bases). The CDR3 is made up of 12 amino acids. Trimming pared 7 bases from V and 8 bases from J, leaving 11 bases between. The V gene's germline CDR1 is LNHDA and CDR2 SQIVND (reference sequence). The CDR3 sequence: CASKPGAGELFF. In DNA, the CDR3 is TGTGCCAGTAAACCTGGGGCTGGGGAGCTGTTTTTT.

The J gene is TRBJ1-2, the V gene TRBV5-1; the D is unclear. The V end lost 3 bases, the J end lost 5 bases, and 5 bases lay between the germline ends. The CDR3 length is 11 residues. CDR1 is SGHRS, CDR2 YFSETQ, per germline. The DNA of the CDR3 is TGCGCCAGCAGCTCCCAATATGGCTACACCTTC. Translating it yields CASSSQYGYTF.

The rearrangement uses TRBV2 and TRBJ2-7, with a tentative D call TRBD2 (5 bases). The CDR3 is 13 residues long. The V and J ends lost 5 bases and 4 bases respectively, with 12 bases between them. The germline V gene has CDR1 SNHLY and CDR2 FYNNEI. The CDR3 region is CASSSQAGYEQYF. CDR3 in DNA: TGTGCCAGCAGTTCCCAGGCGGGTTACGAGCAGTACTTC.

The rearrangement uses TRBV10-1 and TRBJ2-1, with D perhaps matching TRBD1 or TRBD2 (5 bases each). Germline CDR1 is WNHNN and CDR2 is SYGVQD (reference sequence). The CDR3 covers 14 residues. Deletions cut 7 bases from V and 7 bases from J, with 17 bases between. Here the CDR3 reads CASNTGAGWNEQFF. The CDR3 DNA follows: TGCGCCAGCAACACCGGGGCAGGGTGGAATGAGCAGTTCTTC.

A note on this clone: Other DNA sequences in this specimen translate into the identical CDR3. The gene calls are TRBV30 and TRBJ1-5; 7 nucleotides agree with TRBD1. CDR1 is GTSNPN, CDR2 SVGIG, per germline (reference sequence). With V trimmed by 3 bases and J by 3 bases, 2 bases remained unmatched. The CDR3 runs 13 residues. The CDR3 DNA is TGTGCCTGGAGCGGGACAGACAATCAGCCCCAGCATTTT. The encoded protein is CAWSGTDNQPQHF.

Only one count was recorded for this clone. CDR3 bases: TGTGCCAGCAGTCCGGCCCAAGTAGCCAAAAACATTCAGTACTTC. Translating gives CASSPAQVAKNIQYF. The chain couples TRBV27 to TRBJ2-4; no clear D. CDR1 and CDR2 from the germline V gene are MNHEY and SMNVEV (reference sequence). Deletions cut 5 bases from V and 0 bases from J, with 11 bases between. CDR3 length equals 15 residues.

The rearrangement links TRBV4-1 to TRBJ2-7; 9 bases align to TRBD2. Germline V gene lookup returns CDR1 MGHRA and CDR2 YSYEKL. The CDR3 totals 14 residues. Losses at the gene ends were 3 bases for V and 0 bases for J; bases not matched to a gene: 0. The CDR3 sequence: CASSHSGSSYEQYF. The DNA of the CDR3 is TGCGCCAGCAGCCATAGCGGGAGCTCCTACGAGCAGTACTTC.

This clone appeared a few times. The chain employs TRBV5-1 and TRBJ1-3; D possibly corresponds to TRBD1 (6 bases). From germline, CDR1 is SGHRS and CDR2 YFSETQ. Trimming removed 4 bases at V and 0 bases at J, with 14 bases between. The CDR3 loop spans 16 amino acids. In DNA form, the CDR3 reads TGCGCCAGCAGCCCCTCTGGGGGGGCCTCTGGAAACACCATATATTTT. This codes for CASSPSGGASGNTIYF.

In this sample, this clone turned up once. The chain combines TRBV19 with TRBJ1-5; no firm D call. Germline V gene sequence: CDR1 LNHDA, CDR2 SQIVND (reference sequence). Between the trimmed V and J ends, which lost 2 bases and 3 bases, there was a span of 8 bases. CDR3 length: 14 residues. The CDR3, as DNA: TGTGCCAGTAGTATATATATCCCCAATCAGCCCCAGCATTTT. This translates into CASSIYIPNQPQHF. The complete variable domain, with remaining parts taken from reference TRBV19 and TRBJ1-5, reads DGGITQSPKYLFRKEGQNVTLSCEQNLNHDAMYWYRQDPGQGLRLIYYSQIVNDFQKGDIAEGYSVSREKKESFPLTVTSAQKNPTAFYLCASSIYIPNQPQHFGDGTRLSIL.

V gene TRBV27 combines with J gene TRBJ1-1, with a tentative D call TRBD1 (6 bases). V lost 6 bases and J lost 3, with 11 bases in between. The V gene's germline CDR1 is MNHEY and CDR2 SMNVEV (reference sequence). CDR3 length: 13 amino acids. Here the CDR3 reads CASSIEGDTEAFF. The CDR3 region has the DNA TGTGCCAGCAGCATAGAGGGGGACACTGAAGCTTTCTTT.